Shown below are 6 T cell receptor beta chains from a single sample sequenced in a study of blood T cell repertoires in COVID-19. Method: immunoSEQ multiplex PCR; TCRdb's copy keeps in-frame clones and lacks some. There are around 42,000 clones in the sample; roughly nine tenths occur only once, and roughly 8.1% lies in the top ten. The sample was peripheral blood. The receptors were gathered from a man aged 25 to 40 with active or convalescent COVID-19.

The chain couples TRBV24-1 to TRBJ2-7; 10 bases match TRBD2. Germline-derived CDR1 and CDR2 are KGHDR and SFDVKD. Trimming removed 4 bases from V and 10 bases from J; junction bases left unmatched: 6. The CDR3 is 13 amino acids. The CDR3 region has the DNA TGTGCCACCAGTGACTCAACTAGCGGGGTTCAGTACGTC. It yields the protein CATSDSTSGVQYV.

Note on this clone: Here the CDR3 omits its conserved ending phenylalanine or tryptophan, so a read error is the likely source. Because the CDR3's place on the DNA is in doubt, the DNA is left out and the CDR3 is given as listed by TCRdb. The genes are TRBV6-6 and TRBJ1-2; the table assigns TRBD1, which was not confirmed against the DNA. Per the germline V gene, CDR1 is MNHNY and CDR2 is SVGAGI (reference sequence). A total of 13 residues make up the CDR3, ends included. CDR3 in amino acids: CASSYSMAPKNPL.

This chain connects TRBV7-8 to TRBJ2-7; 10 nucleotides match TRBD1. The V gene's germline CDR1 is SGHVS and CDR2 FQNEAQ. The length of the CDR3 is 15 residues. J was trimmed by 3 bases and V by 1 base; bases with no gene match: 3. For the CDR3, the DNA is TGTGCCAGCAGCTTAGTTGGGACAGGGGACTACGAGCAGTACTTC. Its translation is CASSLVGTGDYEQYF.

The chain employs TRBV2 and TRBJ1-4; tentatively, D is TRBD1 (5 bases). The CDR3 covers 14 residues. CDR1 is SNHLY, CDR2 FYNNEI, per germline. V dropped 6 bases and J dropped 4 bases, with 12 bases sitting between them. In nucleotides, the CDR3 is TGTGCCAGCAGAACGAACCAGGGTAATGAAAAACTGTTTTTT. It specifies CASRTNQGNEKLFF.

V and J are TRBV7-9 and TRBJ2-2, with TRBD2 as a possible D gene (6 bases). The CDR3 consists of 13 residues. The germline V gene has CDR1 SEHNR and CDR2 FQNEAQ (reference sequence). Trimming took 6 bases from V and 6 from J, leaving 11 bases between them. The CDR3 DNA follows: TGTGCCAGCAGGGGCGGGGTTGCCGGGGAGCTGTTTTTT. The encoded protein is CASRGGVAGELFF.

The CDR3 sequence is CASSPTSGGTDTQYF. For the CDR3, the DNA is TGCGCCAGCAGCCCTACTAGCGGGGGCACAGATACGCAGTATTTT. The chain employs TRBV5-1 and TRBJ2-3, with 10 bases matching TRBD2. Germline loops: CDR1 SGHRS, CDR2 YFSETQ. The trim removed 4 bases at V and 1 base at J, leaving 3 bases unmatched. This CDR3 has 15 residues.